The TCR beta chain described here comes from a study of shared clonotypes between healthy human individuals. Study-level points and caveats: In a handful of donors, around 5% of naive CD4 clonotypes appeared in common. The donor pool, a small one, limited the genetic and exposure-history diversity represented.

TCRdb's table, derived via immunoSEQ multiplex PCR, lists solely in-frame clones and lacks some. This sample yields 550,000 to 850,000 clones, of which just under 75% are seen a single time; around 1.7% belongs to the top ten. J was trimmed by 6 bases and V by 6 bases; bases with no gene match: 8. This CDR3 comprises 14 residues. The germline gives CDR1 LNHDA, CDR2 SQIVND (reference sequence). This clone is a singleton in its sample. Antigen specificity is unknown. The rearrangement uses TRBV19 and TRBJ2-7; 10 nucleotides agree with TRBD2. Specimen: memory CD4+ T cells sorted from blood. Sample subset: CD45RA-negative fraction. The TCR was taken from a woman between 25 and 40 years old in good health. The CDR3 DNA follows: TGTGCCAGTAGAGATACTAGCGGGACCGTCGAGCAGTACTTC. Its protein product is CASRDTSGTVEQYF.